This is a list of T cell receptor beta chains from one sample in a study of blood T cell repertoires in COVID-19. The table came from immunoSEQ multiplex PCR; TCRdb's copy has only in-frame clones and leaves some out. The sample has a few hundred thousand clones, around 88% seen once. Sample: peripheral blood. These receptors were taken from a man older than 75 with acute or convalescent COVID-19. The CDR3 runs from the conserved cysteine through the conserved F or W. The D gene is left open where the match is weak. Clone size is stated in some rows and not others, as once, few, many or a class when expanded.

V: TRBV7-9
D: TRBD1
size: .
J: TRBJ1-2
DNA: TGTGCCAGCAGCCTGGGGACAGGGGCTGGCTACACCTTC
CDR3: CASSLGTGAGYTF

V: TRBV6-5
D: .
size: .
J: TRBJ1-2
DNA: TGTGCCAGCAGCCAAAGACAGAACTATGGCTACACCTTC
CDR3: CASSQRQNYGYTF

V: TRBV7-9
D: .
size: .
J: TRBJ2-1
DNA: TGTGCCAGCAGCTTAGGTATCCCTGAGCAGTTCTTC
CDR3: CASSLGIPEQFF

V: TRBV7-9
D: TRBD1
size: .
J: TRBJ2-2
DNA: TGTGCCAGCAGCCCGAATCGGACAGGGGTAGCCGGGGAGCTGTTTTTT
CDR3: CASSPNRTGVAGELFF

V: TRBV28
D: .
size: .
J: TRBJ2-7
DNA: TGTGCCAGCAGTATCTTCTACGAGCAGTACTTC
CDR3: CASSIFYEQYF

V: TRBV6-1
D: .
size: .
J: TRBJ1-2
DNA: TGTGCCAGCAGTGAAATGGCGGGAGCTAACTATGGCTACACCTTC
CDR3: CASSEMAGANYGYTF

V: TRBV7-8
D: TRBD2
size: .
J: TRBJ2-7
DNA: TGTGCCAGCAGCGTGACTAGCGGGAGGCTAAACGAGCAGTACTTC
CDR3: CASSVTSGRLNEQYF

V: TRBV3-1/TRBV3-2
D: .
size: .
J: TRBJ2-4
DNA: TGTGCCAGCAGCCAAGATTATTCGACGGGAAAAAACATTCAGTACTTC
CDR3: CASSQDYSTGKNIQYF

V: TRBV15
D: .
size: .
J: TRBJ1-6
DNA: TGTGCCACCAGCAGGGAACAGGATTCACCCCTCCACTTT
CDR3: CATSREQDSPLHF

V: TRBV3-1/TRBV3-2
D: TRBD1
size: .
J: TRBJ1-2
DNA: TGTGCCAGCAGCCAAGTTTCAGGGGGCTATGGCTACACCTTC
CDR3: CASSQVSGGYGYTF

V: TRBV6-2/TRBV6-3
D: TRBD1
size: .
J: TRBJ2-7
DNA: TGTGCCAGCAGCCTCGACAGGGGCTACGAGCAGTACTTC
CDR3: CASSLDRGYEQYF

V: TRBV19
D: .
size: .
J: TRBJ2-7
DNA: TGTGCCAGTAGTAGGGTAGCGGACTACGAGCAGTACTTC
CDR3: CASSRVADYEQYF

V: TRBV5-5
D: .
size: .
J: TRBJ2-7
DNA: TGTGCCAGCAGCTCCGGACAAGCTCTAATCTACGAGCAGTACTTC
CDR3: CASSSGQALIYEQYF

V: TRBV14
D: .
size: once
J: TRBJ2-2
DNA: TGTGCCAGCAGCCAAGATAAGGAGGGGCTCGCCGGGGAGCTGTTTTTT
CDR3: CASSQDKEGLAGELFF

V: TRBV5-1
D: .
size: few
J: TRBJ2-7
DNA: TGCGCCAGCAGCTTGGCACTGAGCTACGAGCAGTACTTC
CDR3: CASSLALSYEQYF

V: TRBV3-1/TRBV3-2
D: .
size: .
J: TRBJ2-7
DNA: TGTGCCAGCAGCCTTCAGAGGGGGGGCTCCTACGAGCAGTACTTC
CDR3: CASSLQRGGSYEQYF

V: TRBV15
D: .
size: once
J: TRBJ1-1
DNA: TGTGCCACCAGCAGAGTAATGGCCGGAGTCACTGAAGCTTTCTTT
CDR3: CATSRVMAGVTEAFF

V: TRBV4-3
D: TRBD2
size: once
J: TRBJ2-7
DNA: TGCGCCAGCAGCCAAGGACTAGCGGGAGCGTACTACGAGCAGTACTTC
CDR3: CASSQGLAGAYYEQYF

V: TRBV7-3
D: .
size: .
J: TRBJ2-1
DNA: TGTGCCAGCAGCCCCGCACGAGGGTTTAATGAGCAGTTCTTC
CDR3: CASSPARGFNEQFF

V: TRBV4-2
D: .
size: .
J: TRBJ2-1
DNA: TGTGCCAGCAGGAGGGTATTGGCGGAGCCTTACAATGAGCAGTTCTTC
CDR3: CASRRVLAEPYNEQFF

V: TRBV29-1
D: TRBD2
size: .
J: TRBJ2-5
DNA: TGCAGCGTTGCACGAGCCAGCGGGAGAGGGGGGACCCAGTACTTC
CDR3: CSVARASGRGGTQYF

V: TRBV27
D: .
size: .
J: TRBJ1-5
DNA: TGTGCCAGCAGTCCTACAGGGCTTAGCAATCAGCCCCAGCATTTT
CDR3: CASSPTGLSNQPQHF

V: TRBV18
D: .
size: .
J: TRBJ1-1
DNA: TGTGCCAGCTCACCAGTGGCGGACACTGAAGCTTTCTTT
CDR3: CASSPVADTEAFF

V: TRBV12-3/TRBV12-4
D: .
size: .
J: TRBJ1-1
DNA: TGTGCCAGCAGTTCCGTGAACACTGAAGCTTTCTTT
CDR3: CASSSVNTEAFF

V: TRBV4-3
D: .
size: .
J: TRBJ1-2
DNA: TGCGCCAGCAGCCAAGATCCGAGTGGTGGCTACACCTTC
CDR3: CASSQDPSGGYTF

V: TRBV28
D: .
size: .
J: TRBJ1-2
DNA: TGTGCCAGCAGTTTCGGGACACCTGGCTACACCTTC
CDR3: CASSFGTPGYTF

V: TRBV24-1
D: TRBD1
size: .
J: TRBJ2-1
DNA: TGTGCCACCAGTGAGTTCGGACAGGGGGCCAATGAGCAGTTCTTC
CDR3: CATSEFGQGANEQFF

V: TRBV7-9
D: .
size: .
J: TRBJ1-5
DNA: TGTGCCAGCAGCTTAGGAGGAGGCAGAGGCAATCAGCCCCAGCATTTT
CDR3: CASSLGGGRGNQPQHF

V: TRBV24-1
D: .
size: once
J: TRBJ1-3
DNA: TGTGCCACCAGTGATCCAAACGACAGTGCGGGAAACACCATATATTTT
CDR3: CATSDPNDSAGNTIYF

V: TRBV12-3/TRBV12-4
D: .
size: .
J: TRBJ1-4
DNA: TGTGCCAGCAGCAGTCCTGAAAAACTGTTTTTT
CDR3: CASSSPEKLFF

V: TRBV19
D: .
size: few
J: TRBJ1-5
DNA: TGTGCCAGTCAGGACTATAGCAATCAGCCCCAGCATTTT
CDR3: CASQDYSNQPQHF

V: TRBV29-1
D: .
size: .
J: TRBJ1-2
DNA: TGCAGCGTTCAAAGCAGGGGCCAAGTCGACACCTTC
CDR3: CSVQSRGQVDTF

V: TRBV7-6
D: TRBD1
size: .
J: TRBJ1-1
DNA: TGTGCCAGCAGCTTAGTGGGACAGGGGGGAATCGGGGGCACTGAAGCTTTCTTT
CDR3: CASSLVGQGGIGGTEAFF

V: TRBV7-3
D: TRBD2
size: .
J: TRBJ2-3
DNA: TGTGCCAGCACCCTAGCGGGGGGGCCCCCAGATACGCAGTATTTT
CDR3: CASTLAGGPPDTQYF

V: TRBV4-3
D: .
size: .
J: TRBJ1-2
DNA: TGCGCCAGCAGCCCCGGACATTTTAACTATGGCTACACCTTC
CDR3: CASSPGHFNYGYTF

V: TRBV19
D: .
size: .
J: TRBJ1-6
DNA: TGTGCCAGTAGTATAGCACAGGGAGGGAATTCACCCCTCCACTTT
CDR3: CASSIAQGGNSPLHF

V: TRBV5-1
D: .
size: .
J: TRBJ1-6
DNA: TGCGCCAGCAGCCCCGATGGGGGGAATTCACCCCTCCACTTT
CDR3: CASSPDGGNSPLHF

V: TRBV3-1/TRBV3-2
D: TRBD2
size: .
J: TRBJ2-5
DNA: TGTGCCAGCAGCCAGGGACTAGCGGCCTTCCTGGGGACCCAGTACTTC
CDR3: CASSQGLAAFLGTQYF

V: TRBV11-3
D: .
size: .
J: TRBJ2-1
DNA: TGTGCCAGCAGCCCGGAGGGTCCCGGGACAGCCAACAATGAGCAGTTCTTC
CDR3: CASSPEGPGTANNEQFF

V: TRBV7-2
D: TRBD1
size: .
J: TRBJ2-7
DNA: TGTGCCAGCAGCTTAGTTGGGGGACAGACCACCTACGAGCAGTACTTC
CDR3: CASSLVGGQTTYEQYF

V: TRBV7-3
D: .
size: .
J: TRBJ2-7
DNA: TGTGCCAGCAGCTTAACACAGGGCTACGAGCAGTACTTC
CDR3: CASSLTQGYEQYF

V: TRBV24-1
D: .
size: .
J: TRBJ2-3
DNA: TGTGCCACCAGTGACCACACAGATACGCAGTATTTT
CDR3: CATSDHTDTQYF

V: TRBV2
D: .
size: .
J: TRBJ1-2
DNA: TGTGCCAGCAGGGCGGGGGTAAACTATGGCTACACCTTC
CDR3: CASRAGVNYGYTF

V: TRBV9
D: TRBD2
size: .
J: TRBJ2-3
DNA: TGTGCCAGCAGCGTAGCTATAGCGGGTGCTAGCACAGATACGCAGTATTTT
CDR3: CASSVAIAGASTDTQYF

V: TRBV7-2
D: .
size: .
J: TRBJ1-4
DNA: TGTGCCAGCAGCTTTCGTAGTGAAAAACTGTTTTTT
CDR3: CASSFRSEKLFF

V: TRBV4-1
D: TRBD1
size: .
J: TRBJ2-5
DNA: TGCGCCAGCAGCTTACAGGGGCGCCAAGAGACCCAGTACTTC
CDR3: CASSLQGRQETQYF

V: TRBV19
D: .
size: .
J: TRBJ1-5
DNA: TGTGCCAGTAGTACCCGGAGGGTTAGCAATCAGCCCCAGCATTTT
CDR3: CASSTRRVSNQPQHF

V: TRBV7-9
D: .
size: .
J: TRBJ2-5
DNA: TGTGCCAGCAGCTTCGGGTTACAAGAGACCCAGTACTTC
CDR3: CASSFGLQETQYF

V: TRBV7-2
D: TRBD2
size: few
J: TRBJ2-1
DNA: TGTGCCAGCAGCACGGGACTAGCGGGGGACAATGAGCAGTTCTTC
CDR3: CASSTGLAGDNEQFF

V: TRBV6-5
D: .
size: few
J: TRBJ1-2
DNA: TGTGCCAGCCGTCACCGGGATAACTATGGCTACACCTTC
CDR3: CASRHRDNYGYTF

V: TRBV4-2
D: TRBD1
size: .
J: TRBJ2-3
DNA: TGTGCCAGCAGGGTGGGACAGAGAACCACAGATACGCAGTATTTT
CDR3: CASRVGQRTTDTQYF

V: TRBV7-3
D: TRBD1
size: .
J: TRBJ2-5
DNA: TGTGCCAGCAGCTTCGGGGACAGAAAAGAGACCCAGTACTTC
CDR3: CASSFGDRKETQYF

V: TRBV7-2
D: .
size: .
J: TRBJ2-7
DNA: TGTGCCAGCAGCTTAGCCACTACCAACTCCTACGAGCAGTACTTC
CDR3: CASSLATTNSYEQYF

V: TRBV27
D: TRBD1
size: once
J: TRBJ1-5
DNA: TGTGCCAGCAGTCTATCCGACAGGGGCAATCAGCCCCAGCATTTT
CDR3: CASSLSDRGNQPQHF

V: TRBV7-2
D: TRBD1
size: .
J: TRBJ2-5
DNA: TGTGCCAGCAGCTGGGACAGGGGAGAGACCCAGTACTTC
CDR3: CASSWDRGETQYF

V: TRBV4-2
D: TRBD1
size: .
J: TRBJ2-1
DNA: TGTGCCAGCAGCCAAGAACGGACAGGGACCTACAATGAGCAGTTCTTC
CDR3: CASSQERTGTYNEQFF

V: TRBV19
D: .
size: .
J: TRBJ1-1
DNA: TGTGCCAGTACCTCGCCAGGCATCAACACTGAAGCTTTCTTT
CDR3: CASTSPGINTEAFF

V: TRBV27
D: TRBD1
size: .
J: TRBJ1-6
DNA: TGTGCCAGCAGTTTAGACAGGGGTAATTCACCCCTCCACTTT
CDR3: CASSLDRGNSPLHF

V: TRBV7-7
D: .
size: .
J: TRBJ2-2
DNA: TGTGCCAGCAGCTTATCGGCCAGGGCAGACACCGGGGAGCTGTTTTTT
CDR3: CASSLSARADTGELFF